The sequence of this TCR beta chain was determined in a study of a mutant IDH1 vaccine in newly diagnosed glioma. Study overall: Before enrollment, the patients had been treated with radiotherapy alone, temozolomide alone, or both together. Most of them had received both.

The CDR3 spans 14 residues. Germline V CDR1 and CDR2: SGHRS, YFSETQ. With 3 bases removed from V and 6 bases from J, the gap between germline ends came to 15 bases. Turning to this clone: Antigen: not known.

The study, taken as a whole, reports: Vaccination elicited immune responses in around 93% of patients.

The time point denotes: week 35, safety follow-up. The content of each vaccine dose was 300 ug of mutant IDH1 20-mer peptide, and topical imiquimod accompanied it. In weeks 1, 3, 5, 7, 11, 15, 19 and 23, patients were immunized, eight times in all. Produced via immunoSEQ multiplex PCR; TCRdb's table is partial and in-frame only. The sample yields 35,000 to 45,000 clones, roughly 84% seen once. Sample: PBMCs, taken from a glioma patient whose treatment included an IDH1 peptide vaccine. The TCR was taken from a woman aged 45-59 years with glioma. The V gene is TRBV5-1, the J gene TRBJ1-2; D might be TRBD1 (5 bases). The CDR3 loop reads CASSSPGGSDGYTF. CDR3 bases: TGCGCCAGCAGCTCACCGGGGGGGAGCGATGGCTACACCTTC.